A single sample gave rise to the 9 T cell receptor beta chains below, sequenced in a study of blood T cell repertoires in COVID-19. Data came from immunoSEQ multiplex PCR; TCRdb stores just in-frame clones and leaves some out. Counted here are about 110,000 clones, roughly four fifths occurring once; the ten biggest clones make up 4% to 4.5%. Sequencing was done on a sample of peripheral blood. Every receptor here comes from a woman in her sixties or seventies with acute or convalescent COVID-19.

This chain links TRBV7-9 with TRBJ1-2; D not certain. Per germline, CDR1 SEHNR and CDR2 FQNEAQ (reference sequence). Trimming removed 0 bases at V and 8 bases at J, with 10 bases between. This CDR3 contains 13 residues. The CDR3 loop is CASSLAGTGGYTF. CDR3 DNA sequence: TGTGCCAGCAGCTTAGCGGGCACTGGCGGCTACACCTTC.

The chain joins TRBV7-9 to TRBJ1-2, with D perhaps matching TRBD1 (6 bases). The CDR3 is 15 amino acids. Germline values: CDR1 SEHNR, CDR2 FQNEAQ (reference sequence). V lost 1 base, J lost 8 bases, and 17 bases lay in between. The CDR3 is CASSLGGTPGYGYTF. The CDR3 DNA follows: TGTGCCAGCAGCTTAGGTGGGACACCCGGGTACGGCTACACCTTC.

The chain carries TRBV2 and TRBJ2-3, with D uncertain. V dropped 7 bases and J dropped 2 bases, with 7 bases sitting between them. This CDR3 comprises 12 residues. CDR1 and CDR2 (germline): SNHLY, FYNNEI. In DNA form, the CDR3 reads TGTGCCAGCACCCAGATCACAGATACGCAGTATTTT. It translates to CASTQITDTQYF.

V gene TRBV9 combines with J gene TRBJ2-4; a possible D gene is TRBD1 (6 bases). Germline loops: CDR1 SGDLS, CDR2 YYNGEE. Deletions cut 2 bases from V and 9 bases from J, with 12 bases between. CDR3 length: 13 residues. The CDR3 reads CASSVVQGGIQYF. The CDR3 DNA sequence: TGTGCCAGCAGCGTCGTACAGGGCGGCATTCAGTACTTC.

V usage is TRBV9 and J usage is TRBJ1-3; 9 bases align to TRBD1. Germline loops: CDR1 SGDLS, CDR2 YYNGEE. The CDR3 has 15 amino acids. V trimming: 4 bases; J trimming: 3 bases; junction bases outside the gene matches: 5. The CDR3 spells CASSILGQGGNTIYF. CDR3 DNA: TGTGCCAGCAGCATATTGGGACAGGGTGGAAACACCATATATTTT.

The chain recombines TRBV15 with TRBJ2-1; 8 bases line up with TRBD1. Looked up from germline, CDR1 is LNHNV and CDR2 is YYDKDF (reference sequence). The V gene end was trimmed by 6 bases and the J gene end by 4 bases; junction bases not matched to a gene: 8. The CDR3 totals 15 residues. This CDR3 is CATRYRTGIYNEQFF. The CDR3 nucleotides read TGTGCCACCAGGTATAGGACAGGGATTTACAATGAGCAGTTCTTC.

The CDR3 protein is CASSPQQGPYEQYV. Written as DNA, the CDR3 is TGCGCCAGCAGCCCCCAGCAGGGCCCCTACGAGCAGTACGTC. The gene calls are TRBV4-1 and TRBJ2-7; possibly TRBD1 for D (5 bases). Between the trimmed V and J ends, which lost 4 bases and 2 bases, there was a span of 12 bases. The V gene's germline CDR1 is MGHRA and CDR2 YSYEKL. CDR3 length equals 14 residues.

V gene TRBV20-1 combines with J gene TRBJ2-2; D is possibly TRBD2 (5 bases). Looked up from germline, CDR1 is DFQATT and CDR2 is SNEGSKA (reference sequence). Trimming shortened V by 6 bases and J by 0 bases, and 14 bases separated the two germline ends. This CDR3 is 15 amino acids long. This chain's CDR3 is CSASHEGTNTGELFF. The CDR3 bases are TGCAGTGCAAGTCATGAGGGAACGAACACCGGGGAGCTGTTTTTT.

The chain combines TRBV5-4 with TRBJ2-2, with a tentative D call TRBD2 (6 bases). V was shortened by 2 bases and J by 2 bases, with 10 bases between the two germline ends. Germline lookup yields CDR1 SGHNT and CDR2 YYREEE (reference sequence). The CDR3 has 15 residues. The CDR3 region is CASSFSGVNTGELFF. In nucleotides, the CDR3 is TGTGCCAGCAGCTTTAGCGGAGTAAACACCGGGGAGCTGTTTTTT.